Below are 4 T cell receptor beta chains sequenced from a single sample in a study of T cells after yellow fever vaccination. Each CDR3 protein gets one entry after TCRdb re-called the 5' RACE reads with MiXCR. The sample holds approximately 610,000 distinct CDR3 sequences, around a sixth seen once. Sample: PBMCs, taken about 5 days after the first yellow fever vaccination. All receptors derive from a man younger than 35 who received the YFV17D yellow fever vaccine.

J is TRBJ2-3 and V is TRBV7-3, with D perhaps matching TRBD1 or TRBD2 (7 bases each). The germline CDR1 and CDR2 sequences are SGHTA and FQGTGA. Trimming removed 5 bases at V and 5 bases at J, with 20 bases between. The CDR3 sequence is 16 residues long. The CDR3 protein is CASSPQDTGEGDTQYF. DNA for the CDR3: TGTGCCAGCAGCCCTCAGGACACAGGGGAGGGAGATACGCAGTATTTT.

This clonotype was seen a few times. V and J are TRBV7-2 and TRBJ2-7, with 8 bases matching TRBD2. J was trimmed by 2 bases and V by 5 bases; bases with no gene match: 8. The germline CDR1 and CDR2 sequences are SGHTA and FQGNSA. CDR3 length: 15 residues. This CDR3 reads CASSPGGGRPYEQYF. CDR3 nucleotides: TGTGCCAGCAGCCCCGGGGGGGGGCGCCCCTACGAGCAGTACTTC.

The chain carries TRBV2 and TRBJ2-7, with 7 bases that match TRBD1. Germline loops: CDR1 SNHLY, CDR2 FYNNEI. V was pared by 5 bases and J by 3 bases, with 4 bases of the junction left unmatched. This CDR3 comprises 13 residues. The CDR3 loop reads CASSRQGFYEQYF. DNA of the CDR3: TGTGCCAGCAGTAGACAGGGCTTCTACGAGCAGTACTTC.

The chain is built from TRBV7-2 and TRBJ2-3; D is uncertain. This CDR3 comprises 13 residues. Germline V gives CDR1 SGHTA, CDR2 FQGNSA. V was cut by 4 bases and J by 3 bases, with 8 bases left in between. The DNA for the CDR3 is TGTGCCAGCAGCTCCCCCCCGACAGATACGCAGTATTTT. Translating it yields CASSSPPTDTQYF. The variable domain in full, completed from reference TRBV7-2 and TRBJ2-3, reads GAGVSQSPSNKVTEKGKDVELRCDPISGHTALYWYRQSLGQGLEFLIYFQGNSAPDKSGLPSDRFSAERTGGSVSTLTIQRTQQEDSAVYLCASSSPPTDTQYFGPGTRLTVL.